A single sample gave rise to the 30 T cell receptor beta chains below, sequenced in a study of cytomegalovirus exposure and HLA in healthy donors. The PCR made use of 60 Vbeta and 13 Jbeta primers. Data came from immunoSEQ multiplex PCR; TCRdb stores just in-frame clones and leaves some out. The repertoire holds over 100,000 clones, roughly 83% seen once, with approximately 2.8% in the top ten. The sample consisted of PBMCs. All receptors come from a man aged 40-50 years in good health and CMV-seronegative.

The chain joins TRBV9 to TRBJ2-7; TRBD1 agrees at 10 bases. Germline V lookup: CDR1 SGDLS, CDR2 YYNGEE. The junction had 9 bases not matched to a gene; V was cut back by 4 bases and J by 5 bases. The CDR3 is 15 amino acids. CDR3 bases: TGTGCCAGCAGCCCCCGGGACAGGGGAATGGACGAGCAGTACTTC. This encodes CASSPRDRGMDEQYF.

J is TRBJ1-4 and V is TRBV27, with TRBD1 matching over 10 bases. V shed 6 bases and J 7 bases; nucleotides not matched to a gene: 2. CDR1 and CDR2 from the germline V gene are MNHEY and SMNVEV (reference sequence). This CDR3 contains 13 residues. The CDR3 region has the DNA TGTGCCAGCAGAAGGACAGGGGGTGAAAAACTGTTTTTT. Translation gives CASRRTGGEKLFF. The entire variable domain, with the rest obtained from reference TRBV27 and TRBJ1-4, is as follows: EAQVTQNPRYLITVTGKKLTVTCSQNMNHEYMSWYRQDPGLGLRQIYYSMNVEVTDKGDVPEGYKVSRKEKRNFPLILESPSPNQTSLYFCASRRTGGEKLFFGSGTQLSVL.

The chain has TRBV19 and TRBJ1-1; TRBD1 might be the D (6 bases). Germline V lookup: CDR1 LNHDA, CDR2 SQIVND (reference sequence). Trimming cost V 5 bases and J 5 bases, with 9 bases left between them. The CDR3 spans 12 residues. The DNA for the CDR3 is TGTGCCAGTAGTCCACAGGGAACTGAAGCTTTCTTT. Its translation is CASSPQGTEAFF.

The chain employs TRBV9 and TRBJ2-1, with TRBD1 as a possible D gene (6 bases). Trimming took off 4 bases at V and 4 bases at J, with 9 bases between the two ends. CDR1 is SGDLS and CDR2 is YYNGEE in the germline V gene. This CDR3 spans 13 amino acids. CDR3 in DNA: TGTGCCAGCAGCCAGGGGATTTACAATGAGCAGTTCTTC. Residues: CASSQGIYNEQFF.

CDR3 sequence: CASSQYTGTALWGYTF. CDR3 DNA: TGCGCCAGCAGCCAGTACACCGGGACAGCCCTCTGGGGCTACACCTTC. The chain recombines TRBV4-3 with TRBJ1-2; 7 bases align to TRBD1. The CDR3 is 16 amino acids. The trim removed 3 bases at V and 8 bases at J, leaving 15 bases unmatched. Germline V gene sequence: CDR1 LGHNA, CDR2 YSLEER.

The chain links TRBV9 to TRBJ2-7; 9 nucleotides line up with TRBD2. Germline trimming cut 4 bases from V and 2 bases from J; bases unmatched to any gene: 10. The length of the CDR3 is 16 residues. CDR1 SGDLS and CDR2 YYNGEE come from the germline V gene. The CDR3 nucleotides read TGTGCCAGCAGCCCGAGGGTCGCTAGCGGGGCCTACGAGCAGTACTTC. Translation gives CASSPRVASGAYEQYF.

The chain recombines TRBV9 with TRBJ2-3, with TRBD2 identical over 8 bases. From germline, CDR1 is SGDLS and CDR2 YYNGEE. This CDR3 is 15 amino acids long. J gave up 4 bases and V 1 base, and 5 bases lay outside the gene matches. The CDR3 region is CASSVSGGGSDTQYF. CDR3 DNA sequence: TGTGCCAGCAGCGTAAGTGGCGGGGGGTCAGATACGCAGTATTTT.

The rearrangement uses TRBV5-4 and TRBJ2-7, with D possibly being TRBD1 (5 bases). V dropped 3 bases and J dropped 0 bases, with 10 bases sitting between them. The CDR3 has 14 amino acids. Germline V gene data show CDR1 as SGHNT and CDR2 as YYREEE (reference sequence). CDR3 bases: TGTGCCAGCAGCTCAGGTGACAGCTCCTACGAGCAGTACTTC. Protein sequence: CASSSGDSSYEQYF.

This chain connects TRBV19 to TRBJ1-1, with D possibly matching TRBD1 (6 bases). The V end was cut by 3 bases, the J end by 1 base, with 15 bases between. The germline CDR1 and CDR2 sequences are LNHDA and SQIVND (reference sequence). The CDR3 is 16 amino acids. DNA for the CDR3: TGTGCCAGTAGTATGAGGGACACTAGGAGGAACACTGAAGCTTTCTTT. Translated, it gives CASSMRDTRRNTEAFF. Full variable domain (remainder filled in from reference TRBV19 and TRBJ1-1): DGGITQSPKYLFRKEGQNVTLSCEQNLNHDAMYWYRQDPGQGLRLIYYSQIVNDFQKGDIAEGYSVSREKKESFPLTVTSAQKNPTAFYLCASSMRDTRRNTEAFFGQGTRLTVV.

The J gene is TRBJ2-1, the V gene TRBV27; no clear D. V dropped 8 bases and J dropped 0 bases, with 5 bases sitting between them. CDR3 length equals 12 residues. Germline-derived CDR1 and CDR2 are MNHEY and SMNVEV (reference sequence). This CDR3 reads CASGGSYNEQFF. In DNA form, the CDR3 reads TGTGCCAGCGGCGGCTCCTACAATGAGCAGTTCTTC.

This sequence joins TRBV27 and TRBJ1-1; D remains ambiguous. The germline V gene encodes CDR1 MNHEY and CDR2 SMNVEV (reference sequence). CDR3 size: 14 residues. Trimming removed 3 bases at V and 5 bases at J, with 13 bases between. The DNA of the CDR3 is TGTGCCAGCAGTTTTCAGGTCCCAGGAACTGAAGCTTTCTTT. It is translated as CASSFQVPGTEAFF.

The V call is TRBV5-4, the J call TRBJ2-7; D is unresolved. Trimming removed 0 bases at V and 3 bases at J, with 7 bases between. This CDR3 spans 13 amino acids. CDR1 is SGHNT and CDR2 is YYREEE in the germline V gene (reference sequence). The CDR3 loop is CASSLGQVYEQYF. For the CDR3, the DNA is TGTGCCAGCAGCTTGGGACAAGTCTACGAGCAGTACTTC. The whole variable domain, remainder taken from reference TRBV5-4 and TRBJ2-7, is ETGVTQSPTHLIKTRGQQVTLRCSSQSGHNTVSWYQQALGQGPQFIFQYYREEENGRGNFPPRFSGLQFPNYSSELNVNALELDDSALYLCASSLGQVYEQYFGPGTRLTVT.

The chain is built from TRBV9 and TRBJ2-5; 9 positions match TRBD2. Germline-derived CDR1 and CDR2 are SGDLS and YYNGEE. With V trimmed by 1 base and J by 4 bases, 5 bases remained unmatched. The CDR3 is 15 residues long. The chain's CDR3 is CASSVRSSGVETQYF. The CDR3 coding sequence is TGTGCCAGCAGCGTAAGGTCTAGCGGGGTAGAGACCCAGTACTTC.

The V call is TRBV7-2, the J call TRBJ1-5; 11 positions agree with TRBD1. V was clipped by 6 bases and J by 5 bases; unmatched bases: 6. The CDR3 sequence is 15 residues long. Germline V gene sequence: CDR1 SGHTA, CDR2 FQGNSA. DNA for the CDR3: TGTGCCAGCAGTTCGAGGACAGGGGGCGATCAGCCCCAGCATTTT. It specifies CASSSRTGGDQPQHF.

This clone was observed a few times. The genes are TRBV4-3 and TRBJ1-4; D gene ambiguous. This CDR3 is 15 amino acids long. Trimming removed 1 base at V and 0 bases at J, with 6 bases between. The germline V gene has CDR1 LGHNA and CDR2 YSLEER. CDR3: CASSQANPTNEKLFF. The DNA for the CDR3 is TGCGCCAGCAGCCAAGCTAATCCAACTAATGAAAAACTGTTTTTT.

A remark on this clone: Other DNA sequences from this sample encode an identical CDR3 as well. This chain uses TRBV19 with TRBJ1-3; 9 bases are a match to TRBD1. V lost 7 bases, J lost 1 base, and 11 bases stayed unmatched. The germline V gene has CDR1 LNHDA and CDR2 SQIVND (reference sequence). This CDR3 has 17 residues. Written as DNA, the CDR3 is TGTGCCAGTACCCGATACAGGGGGCAGCAATCTGGAAACACCATATATTTT. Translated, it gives CASTRYRGQQSGNTIYF. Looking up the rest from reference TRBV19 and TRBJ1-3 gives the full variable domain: DGGITQSPKYLFRKEGQNVTLSCEQNLNHDAMYWYRQDPGQGLRLIYYSQIVNDFQKGDIAEGYSVSREKKESFPLTVTSAQKNPTAFYLCASTRYRGQQSGNTIYFGEGSWLTVV.

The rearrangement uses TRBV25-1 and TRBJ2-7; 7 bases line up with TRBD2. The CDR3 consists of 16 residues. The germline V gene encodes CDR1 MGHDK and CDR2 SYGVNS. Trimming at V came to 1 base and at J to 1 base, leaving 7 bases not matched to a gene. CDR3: CASSESGGGVSYEQYF. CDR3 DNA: TGTGCCAGCAGTGAATCGGGGGGAGGGGTATCCTACGAGCAGTACTTC.

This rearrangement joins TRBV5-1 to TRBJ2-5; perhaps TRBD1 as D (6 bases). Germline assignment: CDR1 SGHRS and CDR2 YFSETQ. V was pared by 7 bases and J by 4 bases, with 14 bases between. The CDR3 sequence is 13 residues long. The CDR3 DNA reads TGCGCCAGCGGGCTCGAGGGGGTAGAGACCCAGTACTTC. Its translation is CASGLEGVETQYF.

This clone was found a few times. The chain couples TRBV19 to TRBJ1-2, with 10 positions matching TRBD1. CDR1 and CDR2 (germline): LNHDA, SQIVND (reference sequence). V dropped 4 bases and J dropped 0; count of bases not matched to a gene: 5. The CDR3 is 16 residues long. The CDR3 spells CASSRGQGSANYGYTF. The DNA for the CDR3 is TGTGCCAGTAGTAGGGGACAGGGGTCTGCTAACTATGGCTACACCTTC.

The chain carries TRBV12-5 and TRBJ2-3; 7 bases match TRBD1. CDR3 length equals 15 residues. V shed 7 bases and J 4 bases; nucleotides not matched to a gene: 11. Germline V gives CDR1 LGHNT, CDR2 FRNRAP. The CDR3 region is CASANPTGAPDTQYF. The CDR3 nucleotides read TGTGCTAGTGCAAACCCTACAGGGGCCCCAGATACGCAGTATTTT.

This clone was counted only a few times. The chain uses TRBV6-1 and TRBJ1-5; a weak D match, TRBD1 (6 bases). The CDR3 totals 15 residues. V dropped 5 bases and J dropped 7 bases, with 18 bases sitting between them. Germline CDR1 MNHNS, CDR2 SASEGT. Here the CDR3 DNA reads TGTGCCAGCAGTCCATCAGGGGAGATGTGGCAGCCCCAGCATTTT. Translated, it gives CASSPSGEMWQPQHF.

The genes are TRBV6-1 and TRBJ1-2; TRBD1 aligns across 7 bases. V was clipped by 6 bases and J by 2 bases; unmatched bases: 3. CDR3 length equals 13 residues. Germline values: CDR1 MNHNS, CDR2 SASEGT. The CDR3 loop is CASRKTGNYGYTF. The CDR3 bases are TGTGCCAGCAGGAAGACAGGGAACTATGGCTACACCTTC.

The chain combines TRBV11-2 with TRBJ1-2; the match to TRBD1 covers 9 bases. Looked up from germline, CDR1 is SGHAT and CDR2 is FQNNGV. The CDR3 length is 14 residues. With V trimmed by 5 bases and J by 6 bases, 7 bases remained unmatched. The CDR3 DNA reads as TGTGCCAGCAGCCGGCCGGGACAGGGCCATGGCTACACCTTC. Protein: CASSRPGQGHGYTF.

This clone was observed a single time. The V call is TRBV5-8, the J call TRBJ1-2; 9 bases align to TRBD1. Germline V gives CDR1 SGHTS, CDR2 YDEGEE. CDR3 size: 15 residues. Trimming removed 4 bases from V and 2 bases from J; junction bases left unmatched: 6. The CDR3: CASSLDRGWNYGYTF. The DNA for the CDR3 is TGTGCCAGCAGCCTAGACAGGGGGTGGAACTATGGCTACACCTTC.

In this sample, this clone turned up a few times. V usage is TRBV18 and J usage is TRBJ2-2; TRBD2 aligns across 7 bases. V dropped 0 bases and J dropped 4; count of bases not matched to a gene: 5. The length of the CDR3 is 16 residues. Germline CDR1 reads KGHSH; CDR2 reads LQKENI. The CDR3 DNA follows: TGTGCCAGCTCACCACCTGCCACGGGGGGCACCGGGGAGCTGTTTTTT. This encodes CASSPPATGGTGELFF.

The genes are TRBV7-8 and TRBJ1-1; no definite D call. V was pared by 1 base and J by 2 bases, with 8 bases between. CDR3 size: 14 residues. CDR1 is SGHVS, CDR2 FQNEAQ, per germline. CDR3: CASSLERSNTEAFF. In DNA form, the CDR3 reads TGTGCCAGCAGCTTAGAACGCAGTAACACTGAAGCTTTCTTT.

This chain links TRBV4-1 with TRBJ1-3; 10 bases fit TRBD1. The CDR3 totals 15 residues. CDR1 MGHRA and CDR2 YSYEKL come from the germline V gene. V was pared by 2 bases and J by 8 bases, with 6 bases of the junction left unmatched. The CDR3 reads CASSQPRDRGDTIYF. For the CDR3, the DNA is TGCGCCAGCAGCCAACCCCGGGACAGGGGTGACACCATATATTTT.

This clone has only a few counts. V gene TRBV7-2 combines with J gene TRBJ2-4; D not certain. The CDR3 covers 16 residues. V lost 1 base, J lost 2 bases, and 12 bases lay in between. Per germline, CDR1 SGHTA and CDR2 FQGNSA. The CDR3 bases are TGTGCCAGCAGCTTAGATTTTAGCATAACCAAAAACATTCAGTACTTC. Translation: CASSLDFSITKNIQYF.

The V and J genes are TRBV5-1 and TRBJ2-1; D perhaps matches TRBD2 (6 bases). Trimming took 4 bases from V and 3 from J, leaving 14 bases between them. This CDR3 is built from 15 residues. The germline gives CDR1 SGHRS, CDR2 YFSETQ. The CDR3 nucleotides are TGCGCCAGCAGCACCGCCCCGGGGGACTACAATGAGCAGTTCTTC. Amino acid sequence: CASSTAPGDYNEQFF.

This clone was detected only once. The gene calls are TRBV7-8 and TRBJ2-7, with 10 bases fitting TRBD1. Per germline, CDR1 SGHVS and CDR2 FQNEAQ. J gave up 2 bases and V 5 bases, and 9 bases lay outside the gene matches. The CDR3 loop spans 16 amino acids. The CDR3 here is CASSGARDRGAYEQYF. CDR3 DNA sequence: TGTGCCAGCAGCGGTGCCCGGGACAGGGGCGCCTACGAGCAGTACTTC.